Following are 3 T cell receptor beta chains from one sample sequenced in a study of early T cells in non-severe SARS-CoV-2 infection. MiXCR, applied by TCRdb to the 5' RACE reads, yields one record per CDR3 protein. The profile shows around 47,000 distinct CDR3 sequences, approximately 10% of them singletons. Sequencing input: whole blood. Every receptor here comes from an adult who was a healthcare worker with PCR-confirmed SARS-CoV-2 infection or an uninfected control (not recorded which).

This clonotype is medium-sized within its sample. V and J are TRBV13 and TRBJ2-7; D might be TRBD2 (6 bases). The CDR3 sequence is 12 residues long. CDR1 and CDR2 (germline): PRHDT, FYEKMQ (reference sequence). The V end was cut by 9 bases, the J end by 4 bases, with 13 bases between. The CDR3 loop is CASGRGTYEQYF. The CDR3 region has the DNA TGTGCCAGTGGGCGGGGAACTTACGAGCAGTACTTC.

The chain links TRBV6-5 to TRBJ2-2; D gene uncertain. Trimming left V 2 bases short and J 2 bases short, with 15 bases between. Germline V gene sequence: CDR1 MNHEY, CDR2 SVGAGI. The CDR3 is made up of 17 amino acids. The CDR3, as DNA: TGTGCCAGCAGTTACAAGACACGTCGGGCCAACACCGGGGAGCTGTTTTTT. This translates into CASSYKTRRANTGELFF.

In this sample, this clonotype turned up a few times. This chain joins TRBV6-5 and TRBJ2-7; D may match TRBD1 or TRBD2 (5 bases each). The CDR3 runs to 15 residues. Germline V gene data show CDR1 as MNHEY and CDR2 as SVGAGI. V was trimmed by 1 base and J by 5 bases, leaving 15 bases between them. The CDR3 nucleotides read TGTGCCAGCAGTTACTTTGGGGGTTTCTTCCACGAGCAGTACTTC. Translated, it gives CASSYFGGFFHEQYF.